A single sample is the source of the 21 T cell receptor beta chains below, sequenced in a study of blood T cells in healthy people across ages. Through a sample-barcoded 5' primer and a J-beta primer mix, a second PCR was run for about 6 to 11 cycles. TCRdb itself ran the 5' RACE reads through MiXCR, one entry per CDR3 protein. This table holds about 1.4 million distinct CDR3 sequences, roughly 60% found once. Specimen: blood. The receptor set was obtained from a man younger than 35 in good health.

The rearrangement uses TRBV4-1 and TRBJ1-6; 7 nucleotides align to TRBD1. The ends lost 4 bases at V and 10 bases at J; junction bases unmatched: 4. The germline V gene has CDR1 MGHRA and CDR2 YSYEKL. The CDR3 loop spans 13 amino acids. The CDR3 DNA reads as TGCGCCAGCAGCCCCTCAGGGGGATCACCCCTCCACTTT. Translating it yields CASSPSGGSPLHF.

A few counts support this clonotype. The V and J genes are TRBV11-3 and TRBJ2-1; D may be TRBD1 or TRBD2 (5 bases each). The CDR3 is 13 amino acids. Germline V gene lookup returns CDR1 SGHNT and CDR2 YENEEA. Trimming stripped 5 bases from V and 8 bases from J, with 13 bases between. CDR3 nucleotides: TGTGCCAGCAGCCCGGGGCCCAGGGATGAGCAGTTCTTC. Its translation: CASSPGPRDEQFF. Full variable domain (missing parts from reference TRBV11-3 and TRBJ2-1): EAGVVQSPRYKIIEKKQPVAFWCNPISGHNTLYWYLQNLGQGPELLIRYENEEAVDDSQLPKDRFSAERLKGVDSTLKIQPAELGDSAVYLCASSPGPRDEQFFGPGTRLTVL.

This clonotype was seen a few times. The V gene is TRBV3-1, the J gene TRBJ1-2; D is possibly TRBD1 (6 bases). The CDR3 extends over 15 amino acids. In germline, CDR1 is LGHDT, CDR2 YNNKEL (reference sequence). Trimming left V 3 bases short and J 10 bases short, with 21 bases between. CDR3 region: CASSQNGQTSGDYTF. The CDR3 nucleotides read TGTGCCAGCAGCCAGAACGGACAGACATCGGGCGACTACACCTTC.

This clonotype has more than one count but fewer than ten. The rearrangement joins TRBV4-3 to TRBJ2-7, with TRBD1 matching over 7 bases. In germline, CDR1 is LGHNA, CDR2 YSLEER. CDR3 length: 15 residues. Trimming removed 2 bases from V and 5 bases from J; junction bases left unmatched: 9. The CDR3 DNA follows: TGCGCCAGCAGCCAATCCGGACAGGCCCACGACGAGCAGTACTTC. It codes for CASSQSGQAHDEQYF.

V and J are TRBV28 and TRBJ2-7, with a possible D match to TRBD2 (7 bases). Germline V gene data show CDR1 as MDHEN and CDR2 as SYDVKM. This CDR3 has 16 residues. The ends were cut back, 5 bases at V and 5 bases at J, with 22 bases in the middle. This CDR3 reads CASSPLRGASLHEQYF. As DNA, the CDR3 is TGTGCCAGCAGTCCCCTTCGGGGGGCAAGTCTTCACGAGCAGTACTTC.

The rearrangement joins TRBV2 to TRBJ2-1; 12 bases are a match to TRBD2. The junction had 6 bases not matched to a gene; V was cut back by 6 bases and J by 9 bases. The CDR3 spans 14 residues. Germline CDR1 is SNHLY and CDR2 is FYNNEI. DNA for the CDR3: TGTGCCAGCAGAAGACTAGCGGGAGAGGGTGAGCAGTTCTTC. It is translated as CASRRLAGEGEQFF.

The gene calls are TRBV5-1 and TRBJ2-1; no clear D gene. The CDR3 is 14 amino acids. Germline-derived CDR1 and CDR2 are SGHRS and YFSETQ. V dropped 1 base and J dropped 5 bases, with 10 bases sitting between them. CDR3 in amino acids: CASSLLQSNNEQFF. CDR3 coding DNA: TGCGCCAGCAGCTTGCTGCAGTCCAACAATGAGCAGTTCTTC.

The chain carries TRBV20-1 and TRBJ2-1, with D tentatively TRBD1 or TRBD2 (7 bases each). Germline V gene sequence: CDR1 DFQATT, CDR2 SNEGSKA (reference sequence). Trimming shortened V by 4 bases and J by 3 bases, and 16 bases separated the two germline ends. The CDR3 spans 15 residues. This CDR3 is CSAKKRDSFYNEQFF. The CDR3 region has the DNA TGCAGTGCTAAAAAGCGGGACAGTTTCTACAATGAGCAGTTCTTC.

This clonotype was detected only once. A read error may produce the germline difference seen at one junction end. V is TRBV20-1 and J is TRBJ1-6; 7 bases map to TRBD1. CDR1 and CDR2 (germline): DFQATT, SNEGSKA (reference sequence). The CDR3 loop spans 14 amino acids. Written as DNA, the CDR3 is TGCAGTGCAAGACAGGGTGCCTATAATTCACCCCCCCACTTT. This gives the protein CSARQGAYNSPPHF.

A note on this clonotype: Its ends do not fully match the called genes, so a read error is possible. J is TRBJ2-1 and V is TRBV20-1; the match to TRBD1 covers 9 bases. This CDR3 spans 15 amino acids. Germline CDR1 reads DFQATT; CDR2 reads SNEGSKA (reference sequence). CDR3 in DNA: TGCAATGCTCCCCTGGGGGGACAGGGACTGAATGAGCAGTTCTTC. It encodes CNAPLGGQGLNEQFF.

Only a few counts were recorded for this clonotype. V usage is TRBV20-1 and J usage is TRBJ2-7; 7 bases are a match to TRBD1. The germline V gene encodes CDR1 DFQATT and CDR2 SNEGSKA (reference sequence). The CDR3 consists of 15 residues. With 2 bases clipped from V and 2 bases from J, the junction kept 9 bases outside the gene matches. CDR3 DNA: TGCAGTGCTAGATCAGGACAGGCCGGGACCTACGAGCAGTACTTC. Encoded protein: CSARSGQAGTYEQYF.

The chain is built from TRBV3-1 and TRBJ2-3; a weak D match, TRBD2 (6 bases). The CDR3 length is 17 residues. CDR1 and CDR2 from the germline V gene are LGHDT and YNNKEL (reference sequence). With 3 bases removed from V and 4 bases from J, the gap between germline ends came to 20 bases. The CDR3 spells CASSQDEAGGGADTQYF. The CDR3 nucleotides read TGTGCCAGCAGCCAGGACGAAGCGGGTGGAGGGGCAGATACGCAGTATTTT.

The chain employs TRBV2 and TRBJ2-1, with D perhaps matching TRBD2 (5 bases). The ends were cut back, 3 bases at V and 7 bases at J, with 16 bases in the middle. Germline V CDR1 and CDR2: SNHLY, FYNNEI. The CDR3 is 15 residues long. CDR3 amino acids: CASSDLEVRENEQFF. The CDR3 DNA follows: TGTGCCAGCAGTGATCTGGAAGTTAGGGAGAATGAGCAGTTCTTC.

This rearrangement joins TRBV6-6 to TRBJ2-5; TRBD1 is a possible D gene (6 bases). The V and J ends lost 1 base and 5 bases respectively, with 20 bases between them. The CDR3 consists of 17 residues. Germline CDR1 MNHNY, CDR2 SVGAGI (reference sequence). CDR3 amino acids: CASSYYLWQDQGETQYF. CDR3 nucleotide sequence: TGTGCCAGCAGTTACTATTTGTGGCAGGACCAGGGGGAGACCCAGTACTTC.

In this sample, this clonotype turned up a few times. The J gene is TRBJ2-6, the V gene TRBV29-1; D gene unclear. Trimming cost V 4 bases and J 7 bases, with 8 bases left between them. This CDR3 spans 12 amino acids. Germline V gives CDR1 SQVTM, CDR2 ANQGSEA. This CDR3 is CSVVVSANVLTF. The DNA for the CDR3 is TGCAGCGTTGTGGTTAGTGCCAACGTCCTGACTTTC.

The gene calls are TRBV7-2 and TRBJ2-3; D possibly corresponds to TRBD1 (6 bases). This CDR3 spans 15 amino acids. Germline V lookup: CDR1 SGHTA, CDR2 FQGNSA. Deletions cut 2 bases from V and 5 bases from J, with 14 bases between. Written as DNA, the CDR3 is TGTGCCAGCAGCTTACCTGACGGGACACGAGATACGCAGTATTTT. Translating gives CASSLPDGTRDTQYF.

In this sample, this clonotype turned up a few times. The chain combines TRBV4-1 with TRBJ2-7; tentatively, D is TRBD1 (5 bases). The CDR3 has 15 amino acids. Trimming removed 1 base from V and 0 bases from J, with 10 bases in between. Germline assignment: CDR1 MGHRA and CDR2 YSYEKL. The CDR3 reads CASSQGQMSSYEQYF. CDR3 in DNA: TGCGCCAGCAGCCAAGGACAGATGTCCTCCTACGAGCAGTACTTC.

The chain uses TRBV6-5 and TRBJ2-4; D is ambiguous. Germline V lookup: CDR1 MNHEY, CDR2 SVGAGI. This CDR3 spans 13 amino acids. V was cut by 4 bases and J by 7 bases, with 11 bases left in between. The DNA of the CDR3 is TGTGCCAGCAGTTTAGGCAGCATGAACATTCAGTACTTC. It yields the protein CASSLGSMNIQYF.

The chain combines TRBV30 with TRBJ1-2; tentative D call: TRBD1 (5 bases). The CDR3 runs 13 residues. Germline CDR1 reads GTSNPN; CDR2 reads SVGIG (reference sequence). Trimming cost V 0 bases and J 4 bases, with 9 bases left between them. The CDR3 nucleotides are TGTGCCTGGAGTGTACCAGACAGCTATGGCTACACCTTC. This translates into CAWSVPDSYGYTF. The entire variable domain, with the rest obtained from reference TRBV30 and TRBJ1-2, is as follows: SQTIHQWPATLVQPVGSPLSLECTVEGTSNPNLYWYRQAAGRGLQLLFYSVGIGQISSEVPQNLSASRPQDRQFILSSKKLLLSDSGFYLCAWSVPDSYGYTFGSGTRLTVV.

The J gene is TRBJ2-1, the V gene TRBV10-3, with 7 nucleotides matching TRBD1. There are 15 residues in the CDR3. With 7 bases clipped from V and 5 bases from J, the junction kept 11 bases outside the gene matches. From germline, CDR1 is ENHRY and CDR2 SYGVKD. Here the CDR3 reads CAITRSGGFNNEQFF. The CDR3 nucleotides are TGTGCCATCACCAGGTCAGGGGGTTTCAACAATGAGCAGTTCTTC.

This clonotype occurred a few times. V usage is TRBV6-5 and J usage is TRBJ1-4; D ambiguous. V lost 7 bases to trimming and J lost 7 bases, with 19 bases between them. The germline CDR1 and CDR2 sequences are MNHEY and SVGAGI. The CDR3 extends over 15 amino acids. The DNA of the CDR3 is TGTGCCAGCACTAGTCGGAGGGAGGAGGGTGAAAAACTGTTTTTT. Protein: CASTSRREEGEKLFF.